This T cell receptor (beta chain) was sequenced during a study of T cells in tumors after PD-1 blockade (dated by TCRdb to about 2019). For context, the study as a whole: Patients were excluded if they had prior checkpoint blockade, use of systemic immunosuppressants, or recent radiotherapy or other anti-cancer therapy within 4 weeks. Patients were treated with either pembrolizumab 200 mg every 3 weeks or cemiplimab 350 mg every 2 weeks. While on anti-PD-1 treatment, some of the patients also continued taking daily vismodegib 150 mg. On average, peripheral blood samples yielded some 40,000 unique clonotypes and approximately 100,000 TCR templates (range roughly 24,000-270,000). Using site-matched tumors from BCC or SCC patients sampled before and after anti-PD-1 therapy, the study carried out paired single-cell RNA and TCR sequencing. To compare blood and tumor clonotypes, bulk TCR sequencing was performed on 9 to 11 peripheral blood samples from about five patients. RECIST version 1.1 was used to assess clinical response. The study at large found these results: Approximately 41% of the TCR clonotypes from tumors also showed up in blood, and some novel exhausted tumor clones were present in pre-treatment blood, which suggests peripheral recruitment. Where the novel T cell clones came from was not identified, and possible sources could include lymphoid organs or rare unexpanded clones inside the tumor or in the tumor periphery.

This specimen's time point label, interpreted: after anti-PD-1 therapy. Genomic DNA extracted from tumor biopsies or peripheral blood was used for bulk TCRbeta sequencing, with input ranging from 616 ng to 6,004 ng. Every patient had histologically proven advanced or metastatic basal or squamous cell carcinoma and was a poor candidate for surgical resection. Of the ten or so patients making up the basal cell carcinoma cohort, about 8 underwent bulk tumor TCR sequencing. Concerning this clone: It lacks a known antigen. Base qualities are missing; no much larger clone stands one base away.

The immunoSEQ platform was used for deep TCRbeta sequencing. The published analysis was carried out like this. Only productive rearrangements were exported from the immunoSEQ Analyzer for downstream analysis. Bulk TCRbeta clonotypes were assigned T cell phenotypes by matching to single-cell RNA+TCR-seq clones sharing the same TCRbeta sequence. Using bulk TCR sequencing data, clone enrichment in tumor was calculated by dividing a clone's tumor frequency by the same clone's PBMC frequency. TCRs were grouped by GLIPH into specificity groups, defined as clusters of distinct TCRs likely recognizing common antigens via shared CDR3 motifs. TCRdb mirrors the immuneACCESS table, restricted to in-frame sequences. Some clones are absent from its copies; in checked studies, under half trace to an unresolved V gene, and the reason for the others is unknown. V and J calls and clone size are those listed in that table; D and trimming were worked out from the DNA. The sample includes almost 35,000 clones, with 73% observed a single time. The ten largest clones take up 40% of the sample.

From the cysteine through the phenylalanine, the CDR3 covers 15 amino acids. Left in the record is the CDR3 DNA by itself, 45 bases read in frame from the first base. The CDR1 and CDR2 encoded by the germline V gene are MNHEY and SVGAGI. Trimming removed 2 bases from V and 3 bases from J, leaving 11 bases between the germline ends. This sequence was found in a human donor with basal cell carcinoma. This chain is built from TRBV6-5 and TRBJ1-5, with the D segment identity uncertain. Here the sequenced sample was PBMCs, taken after anti-PD-1 treatment. The CDR3 reads as follows: CASSYREGNNQPQHF. The sequenced DNA: TGTGCCAGCAGTTACCGCGAGGGCAACAATCAGCCCCAGCATTTT.